This entry lists 24 T cell receptor beta chains sequenced from one sample in a study of chronic HIV infection and antiretroviral therapy. TCRdb re-derived calls from the 5' RACE reads in MiXCR, one entry per CDR3 protein. The table has over 40,000 distinct CDR3 sequences, 19% seen once; the top ten hold 2.8%. The specimen was peripheral blood. These receptors were taken from an adult who had HIV and had not received antiretroviral therapy, or was an uninfected healthy control (not recorded which).

The chain uses TRBV7-2 and TRBJ2-7; 10 bases map to TRBD2. J gave up 2 bases and V 2 bases, and 3 bases lay outside the gene matches. This CDR3 has 15 residues. The germline V gene encodes CDR1 SGHTA and CDR2 FQGNSA. CDR3 region: CASSLPSGRAYEQYF. The CDR3 region has the DNA TGTGCCAGCAGCTTACCGAGCGGGAGGGCCTACGAGCAGTACTTC.

The rearrangement links TRBV5-1 to TRBJ2-2; D is undetermined. With 2 bases removed from V and 8 bases from J, the gap between germline ends came to 4 bases. The CDR3 has 11 residues. Germline lookup yields CDR1 SGHRS and CDR2 YFSETQ. The CDR3 is CASSLIGELFF. CDR3 in DNA: TGCGCCAGCAGCTTAATAGGGGAGCTGTTTTTT.

This clonotype was observed once. The chain combines TRBV20-1 with TRBJ2-7; D is unresolved. This CDR3 comprises 12 residues. V was shortened by 4 bases and J by 2 bases, with 9 bases between the two germline ends. Germline V lookup: CDR1 DFQATT, CDR2 SNEGSKA (reference sequence). For the CDR3, the DNA is TGCAGTGCTAAGTTCGAACCCTACGAGCAGTACTTC. Its protein is CSAKFEPYEQYF.

This clonotype came up once. J is TRBJ1-6 and V is TRBV12-3 or TRBV12-4; D is uncertain. The CDR3 is 11 residues long. V lost 4 bases to trimming and J lost 8 bases, with 3 bases between them. In DNA form, the CDR3 reads TGTGCCAGCAGTTCACATTCACCCCTCCACTTT. Translating gives CASSSHSPLHF.

This clonotype was recorded a few times. The chain employs TRBV28 and TRBJ1-6; 9 bases are shared with TRBD1. The germline CDR1 and CDR2 sequences are MDHEN and SYDVKM. The CDR3 runs to 15 residues. The junction had 11 bases not matched to a gene; V was cut back by 7 bases and J by 10 bases. CDR3 bases: TGTGCCAGCATCGAACAGGGGGCTATAAGATCACCCCTCCACTTT. Residues: CASIEQGAIRSPLHF. Based on the CDR3 plus reference TRBV28 and TRBJ1-6, the full variable domain is DVKVTQSSRYLVKRTGEKVFLECVQDMDHENMFWYRQDPGLGLRLIYFSYDVKMKEKGDIPEGYSVSREKKERFSLILESASTNQTSMYLCASIEQGAIRSPLHFGNGTRLTVT.

This clonotype showed up many times. The chain couples TRBV27 to TRBJ2-5, with D possibly called TRBD1 or TRBD2 (5 bases each). This CDR3 spans 15 amino acids. Looked up from germline, CDR1 is MNHEY and CDR2 is SMNVEV (reference sequence). V was clipped by 6 bases and J by 1 base, with 15 bases between them. This chain's CDR3 is CASSLTRQSQETQYF. As DNA, the CDR3 is TGTGCCAGCAGCTTAACTAGACAGTCCCAAGAGACCCAGTACTTC.

This clonotype was observed a handful of times. The chain uses TRBV27 and TRBJ1-5; 7 bases line up with TRBD1. Germline CDR1 MNHEY, CDR2 SMNVEV (reference sequence). The V segment lost 5 bases and the J segment 4 bases; nucleotides outside the gene matches: 8. The CDR3 extends over 15 amino acids. CDR3 amino acids: CASSKEGAPNQPQHF. The CDR3 DNA sequence: TGTGCCAGCAGTAAAGAGGGGGCCCCGAATCAGCCCCAGCATTTT.

This chain connects TRBV9 to TRBJ2-2; no firm D call. The germline V gene encodes CDR1 SGDLS and CDR2 YYNGEE. The V and J ends lost 0 bases and 4 bases respectively, with 7 bases between them. CDR3 length equals 14 residues. The CDR3 coding sequence is TGTGCCAGCAGCGTAGGGGTGGCCACCGGGGAGCTGTTTTTT. Its protein product is CASSVGVATGELFF.

This clonotype has only a few counts. The rearrangement links TRBV2 to TRBJ1-1; tentative D call: TRBD1 (5 bases). Germline V lookup: CDR1 SNHLY, CDR2 FYNNEI. This CDR3 contains 13 residues. Trimming pared 8 bases from V and 1 base from J, leaving 11 bases between. Here the CDR3 reads CASSAGRNTEAFF. CDR3 DNA: TGTGCCAGCTCCGCAGGGCGGAACACTGAAGCTTTCTTT. The whole variable domain, filled in from reference TRBV2 and TRBJ1-1, reads EPEVTQTPSHQVTQMGQEVILRCVPISNHLYFYWYRQILGQKVEFLVSFYNNEISEKSEIFDDQFSVERPDGSNFTLKIRSTKLEDSAMYFCASSAGRNTEAFFGQGTRLTVV.

The chain couples TRBV5-1 to TRBJ2-7; no clear D gene. There are 15 residues in the CDR3. V was cut by 4 bases and J by 3 bases, with 17 bases left in between. The germline CDR1 and CDR2 sequences are SGHRS and YFSETQ. The CDR3 DNA follows: TGCGCCAGCAGCGGCCACGTTGGCCGGTACTACGAGCAGTACTTC. This encodes CASSGHVGRYYEQYF.

Regarding this clonotype: The junction does not match germline at one end; this may be a read error. The rearrangement joins TRBV7-9 to TRBJ1-5; tentatively, D is TRBD1 (5 bases). CDR1 SEHNR and CDR2 FQNEAQ come from the germline V gene (reference sequence). The length of the CDR3 is 13 residues. The CDR3 loop is CASSFRGRSALQF. CDR3 sequence (DNA): TGTGCCAGCAGCTTTAGGGGCCGGAGCGCTCTGCAATTT.

This chain joins TRBV28 and TRBJ1-2, with D hard to call. CDR3 size: 15 residues. Germline lookup yields CDR1 MDHEN and CDR2 SYDVKM. Trimming removed 3 bases from V and 4 bases from J, with 15 bases in between. DNA for the CDR3: TGTGCCAGCAGTTTTCCCGGGCCCCGAGGCTATGGCTACACCTTC. This translates into CASSFPGPRGYGYTF.

CDR3 region: CASSARGAGELFF. The CDR3 DNA follows: TGTGCCAGCAGCGCCAGGGGGGCCGGGGAGCTGTTTTTT. V gene TRBV2 combines with J gene TRBJ2-2; perhaps TRBD1 as D (7 bases). V lost 6 bases and J lost 6, with 11 bases in between. CDR3 size: 13 residues. Germline V gene sequence: CDR1 SNHLY, CDR2 FYNNEI.

The chain joins TRBV5-6 to TRBJ2-5; D may match TRBD1 or TRBD2 (5 bases each). CDR1 is SGHDT, CDR2 YYEEEE, per germline. The CDR3 spans 14 residues. V gave up 1 base and J gave up 2 bases, with 9 bases separating them. The CDR3 reads CASSLFWGQETQYF. The CDR3 DNA reads TGTGCCAGCAGCTTGTTTTGGGGGCAAGAGACCCAGTACTTC.

This clonotype occurred a few times. This rearrangement joins TRBV7-8 to TRBJ2-2, with TRBD2 matching 7 bases. V dropped 5 bases and J dropped 4; count of bases not matched to a gene: 7. The CDR3 covers 15 residues. CDR1 is SGHVS, CDR2 FQNEAQ, per germline. The DNA for the CDR3 is TGTGCCAGCAGCGATGTGGGGGGGGTCACCGGGGAGCTGTTTTTT. Amino acid sequence: CASSDVGGVTGELFF. Looking up the rest from reference TRBV7-8 and TRBJ2-2 gives the full variable domain: GAGVSQSPRYKVAKRGQDVALRCDPISGHVSLFWYQQALGQGPEFLTYFQNEAQLDKSGLPSDRFFAERPEGSVSTLKIQRTQQEDSAVYLCASSDVGGVTGELFFGEGSRLTVL.

This clonotype was picked up a small number of times. The chain uses TRBV27 and TRBJ1-1; D gene ambiguous. The ends were cut back, 6 bases at V and 4 bases at J, with 9 bases in the middle. The germline V gene encodes CDR1 MNHEY and CDR2 SMNVEV (reference sequence). The CDR3 runs 12 residues. The CDR3 bases are TGTGCCAGCAGGAAGGGCGGCACTGAAGCTTTCTTT. This translates into CASRKGGTEAFF.

The CDR3 bases are TGTGCCAGCAGTTCAACAGGGGGAGATAATGAAAAACTGTTTTTT. Translation gives CASSSTGGDNEKLFF. This chain uses TRBV28 with TRBJ1-4, with 8 bases lining up with TRBD1. V lost 4 bases to trimming and J lost 4 bases; unmatched junction nucleotides: 5. Germline CDR1 is MDHEN and CDR2 is SYDVKM. There are 15 residues in the CDR3.

The chain is built from TRBV29-1 and TRBJ1-5; a possible D gene is TRBD1 (6 bases). V was cut by 4 bases and J by 7 bases, with 17 bases left in between. Germline V gene data show CDR1 as SQVTM and CDR2 as ANQGSEA. This CDR3 region has 14 residues. The CDR3 DNA reads TGCAGCGTTGGCCCCGGGGAGGGGGGGCAGCCCCAGCATTTT. Translating gives CSVGPGEGGQPQHF.

This clonotype was picked up a small number of times. The rearrangement joins TRBV9 to TRBJ2-1; D perhaps matches TRBD2 (5 bases). The CDR3 extends over 13 amino acids. In germline, CDR1 is SGDLS, CDR2 YYNGEE. Deletions cut 3 bases from V and 5 bases from J, with 9 bases between. In nucleotides, the CDR3 is TGTGCCAGCAGCGGGCCCGGGGACAATGAGCAGTTCTTC. It codes for CASSGPGDNEQFF.

This clonotype was counted only a few times. The rearrangement links TRBV18 to TRBJ2-2; D is unresolved. Trimming took off 1 base at V and 6 bases at J, with 9 bases between the two ends. The germline V gene has CDR1 KGHSH and CDR2 LQKENI. The CDR3 extends over 14 amino acids. The CDR3 DNA follows: TGTGCCAGCTCACCACGTCGGTCGGCCGGGGAGCTGTTTTTT. Protein: CASSPRRSAGELFF.

This chain links TRBV9 with TRBJ1-5, with a weak D call TRBD1 (5 bases). The germline V gene encodes CDR1 SGDLS and CDR2 YYNGEE. CDR3 length: 13 residues. Trimming cost V 3 bases and J 10 bases, with 14 bases left between them. This CDR3 reads CASSEGSMQPQHF. The CDR3 nucleotides are TGTGCCAGCAGCGAGGGGAGTATGCAACCCCAGCATTTT.

In this sample, this clonotype turned up a few times. V and J are TRBV9 and TRBJ2-3; D unclear. The CDR3 length is 15 residues. Trimming pared 0 bases from V and 0 bases from J, leaving 8 bases between. Germline values: CDR1 SGDLS, CDR2 YYNGEE. CDR3: CASSVVVGSTDTQYF. In DNA, the CDR3 is TGTGCCAGCAGCGTAGTTGTTGGAAGCACAGATACGCAGTATTTT.

This rearrangement joins TRBV3-1 to TRBJ1-5; TRBD1 matches 7 bases. The V gene end was trimmed by 5 bases and the J gene end by 7 bases; junction bases not matched to a gene: 5. Per germline, CDR1 LGHDT and CDR2 YNNKEL (reference sequence). This CDR3 is built from 13 residues. CDR3 in amino acids: CASSRGLRQPQHF. Written as DNA, the CDR3 is TGTGCCAGCAGCAGGGGGCTTAGGCAGCCCCAGCATTTT.

In its sample, this clonotype was seen a few times. The rearrangement links TRBV29-1 to TRBJ2-3; the match to TRBD2 covers 14 bases. Unmatched junction bases numbered 4, after V lost 7 bases and J lost 4 bases. The CDR3 length is 14 residues. Germline-derived CDR1 and CDR2 are SQVTM and ANQGSEA. CDR3 protein: CSARGLAGADTQYF. The DNA of the CDR3 is TGCAGCGCCAGGGGACTAGCGGGAGCAGATACGCAGTATTTT.